A selection of T cell receptor beta chains follows, all from one sample in a study of blood T cell repertoires in COVID-19. Sequencing used immunoSEQ multiplex PCR; TCRdb keeps in-frame clones, though not all of them. The table lists some 340,000 clones, roughly 85% of them singletons. The sequencing input was peripheral blood. These receptor sequences come from a woman under 30 with acute or convalescent COVID-19. The CDR3 runs from the conserved cysteine through the conserved F or W. The D gene is left open where the match is weak. Size is stated for part of the rows, as once, few or many counts, or as a class when the clone is expanded.

clone size	V gene	D gene	J gene	CDR3 protein	CDR3 DNA
NA	TRBV7-3	TRBD1	TRBJ2-3	CASSPVTGADTQYF	TGTGCCAGCAGCCCAGTTACAGGGGCAGATACGCAGTATTTT
once	TRBV28	NA	TRBJ2-1	CASSFWRAKGDEQFF	TGTGCCAGCAGTTTCTGGCGGGCGAAGGGGGATGAGCAGTTCTTC
NA	TRBV5-1	NA	TRBJ2-6	CASSSPGAGANVLTF	TGCGCCAGCAGCTCGCCAGGGGCCGGGGCCAACGTCCTGACTTTC
NA	TRBV27	TRBD1	TRBJ1-2	CASSPRDSSRYTF	TGTGCCAGCAGTCCGAGGGACAGTTCTCGCTACACCTTC
few	TRBV6-4	TRBD1	TRBJ1-6	CASSLWDRGDSPLHF	TGTGCCAGCAGTTTATGGGACAGGGGCGATTCACCCCTCCACTTT
few	TRBV12-3/TRBV12-4	NA	TRBJ1-1	CASSLSNTEAFF	TGTGCCAGCAGTTTGAGTAACACTGAAGCTTTCTTT
NA	TRBV20-1	TRBD1	TRBJ1-5	CSASGGQGGLTQHF	TGCAGTGCTAGTGGGGGACAGGGGGGATTAACCCAGCATTTT
NA	TRBV2	TRBD2	TRBJ2-7	CASSEAVAGARREQYF	TGTGCCAGCAGTGAAGCGGTAGCGGGAGCGAGAAGAGAGCAGTACTTC
NA	TRBV3-1/TRBV3-2	TRBD2	TRBJ2-5	CASSPTSGGAETQYF	TGTGCCAGCAGCCCGACTAGCGGGGGGGCAGAGACCCAGTACTTC
once	TRBV2	TRBD1	TRBJ2-3	CASSYPSRGTGSNTDTQYF	TGTGCCAGCAGTTATCCCTCAAGGGGGACAGGGAGTAACACAGATACGCAGTATTTT
NA	TRBV7-9	NA	TRBJ2-1	CASSSLTPVQFF	TGTGCCAGCAGCTCCCTGACTCCAGTGCAGTTCTTC
NA	TRBV24-1	NA	TRBJ2-1	CATSPNDWANEQFF	TGTGCCACCAGTCCCAATGATTGGGCAAATGAGCAGTTCTTC
NA	TRBV5-6	NA	TRBJ1-5	CASSRRGFNQPQHF	TGTGCCAGCAGCAGGAGGGGCTTCAATCAGCCCCAGCATTTT
NA	TRBV2	TRBD1	TRBJ1-4	CASTIQGAREKLFF	TGTGCCAGTACCATACAGGGGGCGAGAGAAAAACTGTTTTTT
once	TRBV28	NA	TRBJ1-5	CASSLSGFQQPQHF	TGTGCCAGCAGTTTATCAGGCTTCCAACAGCCCCAGCATTTT
NA	TRBV5-7	TRBD1	TRBJ1-2	CASSLLPGGAYGYTF	TGTGCCAGCAGCTTACTCCCAGGGGGCGCCTATGGCTACACCTTC
NA	TRBV5-1	TRBD1	TRBJ1-2	CASRSGTGYGYTF	TGCGCCAGCAGATCCGGGACAGGCTATGGCTACACCTTC
NA	TRBV7-9	TRBD1	TRBJ1-2	CASSLGGQGANYGYTF	TGTGCCAGCAGCTTAGGGGGACAGGGAGCTAACTATGGCTACACCTTC
NA	TRBV18	NA	TRBJ2-6	CASSRMGLISSGANVLTF	TGTGCCAGCTCCCGGATGGGACTCATCAGCTCTGGGGCCAACGTCCTGACTTTC
NA	TRBV10-1	NA	TRBJ2-7	CASSGGQGPPYEQYF	TGCGCCAGCAGTGGGGGCCAGGGGCCCCCCTACGAGCAGTACTTC
NA	TRBV28	NA	TRBJ2-6	CASSLAGAGSGANVLTF	TGTGCCAGCAGTTTAGCGGGGGCAGGTTCCGGGGCCAACGTCCTGACTTTC
NA	TRBV6-5	TRBD1	TRBJ1-4	CASTSVQGELFF	TGTGCCAGCACCTCGGTACAGGGGGAACTGTTTTTT
NA	TRBV5-8	TRBD1	TRBJ2-1	CASSLAGTDNEQFF	TGTGCCAGCAGCTTGGCTGGGACAGACAATGAGCAGTTCTTC
NA	TRBV7-9	NA	TRBJ2-6	CASSPTRTAFSGANVLTF	TGTGCCAGCAGCCCTACCAGGACAGCCTTCTCTGGGGCCAACGTCCTGACTTTC
NA	TRBV13	TRBD2	TRBJ2-7	CASSLGGSGTYEQYF	TGTGCCAGCAGCTTAGGAGGGAGCGGGACCTACGAGCAGTACTTC
once	TRBV9	NA	TRBJ1-1	CASSAGSGTEAFF	TGTGCCAGCAGCGCGGGTTCGGGCACTGAAGCTTTCTTT
NA	TRBV5-8	NA	TRBJ2-1	CASSLRLAGKQVQFF	TGTGCCAGCAGCTTGCGACTCGCGGGTAAGCAAGTGCAGTTCTTC
NA	TRBV19	NA	TRBJ2-1	CASSRGTPNEQFF	TGTGCCAGTAGTAGGGGGACTCCTAATGAGCAGTTCTTC
NA	TRBV4-2	NA	TRBJ2-5	CASSQDLRGQETQYF	TGTGCCAGCAGCCAAGATTTGCGAGGACAAGAGACCCAGTACTTC
NA	TRBV2	NA	TRBJ1-1	CASSVSGNTEAFF	TGTGCCAGCAGTGTATCAGGCAACACTGAAGCTTTCTTT
NA	TRBV28	NA	TRBJ1-5	CASSLTVNNQPQHF	TGTGCCAGCAGCCTGACAGTGAACAATCAGCCCCAGCATTTT
NA	TRBV5-6	NA	TRBJ2-7	CASSLEPSSYEQYF	TGTGCCAGCAGCTTGGAACCTAGCTCCTACGAGCAGTACTTC
NA	TRBV5-1	NA	TRBJ2-3	CASSLDGQSSTDTQYF	TGCGCCAGCAGCTTGGATGGGCAATCTAGCACAGATACGCAGTATTTT
NA	TRBV3-1/TRBV3-2	TRBD1	TRBJ1-6	CASSMTGEDSPLHF	TGTGCCAGCAGCATGACAGGGGAGGATTCACCCCTCCACTTT
NA	TRBV7-9	TRBD1	TRBJ1-4	CASSPGGQSNEKLFF	TGTGCCAGTTCCCCCGGGGGACAGAGTAATGAAAAACTGTTTTTT
NA	TRBV9	TRBD2	TRBJ2-7	CASSVGEGLFYEQYF	TGTGCCAGCAGCGTAGGGGAGGGTCTATTCTACGAGCAGTACTTC
few	TRBV5-1	TRBD1	TRBJ1-1	CASSVEGQGVMGAFF	TGCGCCAGCAGCGTCGAAGGACAGGGGGTCATGGGAGCTTTCTTT
NA	TRBV7-6	TRBD2	TRBJ2-1	CASSLDGGDYNEQFF	TGTGCCAGCAGCTTAGACGGGGGGGATTACAATGAGCAGTTCTTC
NA	TRBV11-1	NA	TRBJ2-2	CASSLVIGDTGELFF	TGTGCCAGCAGCTTAGTTATCGGGGACACCGGGGAGCTGTTTTTT
few	TRBV4-1	NA	TRBJ1-2	CASSQEGSTGLGGYTF	TGCGCCAGCAGCCAAGAGGGTTCCACGGGATTGGGTGGCTACACCTTC
NA	TRBV15	NA	TRBJ2-5	CATSRGTGSLETQYF	TGTGCCACCAGCAGAGGAACAGGTTCTTTGGAGACCCAGTACTTC
few	TRBV5-4	NA	TRBJ1-4	CASSFRGGQTEKLFF	TGTGCCAGCAGCTTTCGAGGGGGACAAACCGAAAAACTGTTTTTT
once	TRBV18	TRBD1	TRBJ2-1	CASSPGQATYNEQFF	TGTGCCAGCTCACCCGGACAGGCGACCTACAATGAGCAGTTCTTC
NA	TRBV7-3	TRBD1	TRBJ1-1	CASSLQGAVNTEAFF	TGTGCCAGCAGCTTGCAGGGGGCAGTCAACACTGAAGCTTTCTTT
NA	TRBV29-1	NA	TRBJ2-6	CSVASGANVLTF	TGCAGCGTTGCTTCTGGGGCCAACGTCCTGACTTTC
NA	TRBV6-5	NA	TRBJ2-7	CASSPPGGLSYEQYF	TGTGCCAGCAGTCCCCCCGGGGGACTTTCCTACGAGCAGTACTTC
NA	TRBV5-1	NA	TRBJ1-6	CASSRGTEMNSPLHF	TGCGCCAGCAGCCGGGGGACGGAGATGAATTCACCCCTCCACTTT
NA	TRBV6-5	TRBD1	TRBJ1-4	CASGGQAQKLFF	TGTGCCAGCGGAGGACAGGCGCAAAAACTGTTTTTT
NA	TRBV3-1/TRBV3-2	NA	TRBJ1-1	CASSQNKGGVGTEAFF	TGTGCCAGCAGCCAAAATAAGGGAGGGGTGGGGACTGAAGCTTTCTTT
NA	TRBV6-1	NA	TRBJ1-2	CASSEALTGGYTF	TGTGCCAGCAGTGAAGCGCTTACGGGGGGCTACACCTTC
few	TRBV24-1	TRBD1	TRBJ2-1	CATSPGQGTYNEQFF	TGTGCCACCAGTCCTGGACAGGGAACCTACAATGAGCAGTTCTTC
NA	TRBV27	NA	TRBJ1-1	CASRHRLSEAFF	TGTGCCAGCAGACATAGACTGTCTGAAGCTTTCTTT